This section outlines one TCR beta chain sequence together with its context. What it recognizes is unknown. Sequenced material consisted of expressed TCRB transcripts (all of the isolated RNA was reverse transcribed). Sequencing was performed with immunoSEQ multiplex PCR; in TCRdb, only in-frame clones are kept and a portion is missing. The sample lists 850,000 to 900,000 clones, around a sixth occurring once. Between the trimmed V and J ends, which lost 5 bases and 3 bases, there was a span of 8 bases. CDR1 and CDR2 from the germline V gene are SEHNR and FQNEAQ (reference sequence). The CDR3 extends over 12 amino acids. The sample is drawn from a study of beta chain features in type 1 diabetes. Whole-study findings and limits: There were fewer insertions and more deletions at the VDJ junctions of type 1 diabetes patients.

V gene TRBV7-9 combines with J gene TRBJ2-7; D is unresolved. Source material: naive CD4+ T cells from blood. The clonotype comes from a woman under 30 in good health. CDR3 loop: CASSKGYYEQYF. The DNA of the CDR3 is TGTGCCAGCAGCAAAGGATACTACGAGCAGTACTTC.